This entry lists 32 T cell receptor beta chains sequenced from one sample in a study of blood T cell repertoires in COVID-19. TCRdb's table, derived via immunoSEQ multiplex PCR, lists solely in-frame clones and lacks some. Among about 370,000 clones listed, 80% to 90% were seen once. The sample comprised peripheral blood. The receptors shown here come from a woman in her 30s with COVID-19, enrolled during active disease.

The chain combines TRBV15 with TRBJ1-1; possible D gene TRBD1, 6 bases. In germline, CDR1 is LNHNV, CDR2 YYDKDF (reference sequence). Trimming left V 2 bases short and J 1 base short, with 14 bases between. This CDR3 comprises 16 residues. CDR3 in DNA: TGTGCCACCAGCAGACTCGAACAGGGAAAGAACACTGAAGCTTTCTTT. Protein product: CATSRLEQGKNTEAFF.

The chain recombines TRBV7-9 with TRBJ2-1, with 7 bases identical to TRBD2. Germline CDR1 SEHNR, CDR2 FQNEAQ (reference sequence). With V trimmed by 1 base and J by 1 base, 4 bases remained unmatched. CDR3 length: 16 residues. Here the CDR3 DNA reads TGTGCCAGCAGCTTAGACGGCGGGGGTTCCTACAATGAGCAGTTCTTC. This translates into CASSLDGGGSYNEQFF.

The CDR3 protein is CASGRQGGNTEAFF. The CDR3 DNA is TGCGCCAGCGGAAGACAGGGCGGGAACACTGAAGCTTTCTTT. This chain connects TRBV10-2 to TRBJ1-1, with 7 bases matching TRBD1. CDR1 is WSHSY, CDR2 SAAADI, per germline. Unmatched junction bases numbered 7, after V lost 8 bases and J lost 1 base. The CDR3 length is 14 residues.

The chain uses TRBV24-1 and TRBJ1-2; D is uncertain. Germline V CDR1 and CDR2: KGHDR, SFDVKD. Trimming removed 5 bases at V and 5 bases at J, with 11 bases between. This CDR3 is 13 amino acids long. As DNA, the CDR3 is TGTGCCACCAGTGGGCCAGGATCTTATGGCTACACCTTC. Its translation: CATSGPGSYGYTF.

The J gene is TRBJ2-7, the V gene TRBV27, with 8 bases matching TRBD1. The CDR3 sequence is 13 residues long. Germline trimming cut 6 bases from V and 6 bases from J; bases unmatched to any gene: 7. Germline assignment: CDR1 MNHEY and CDR2 SMNVEV (reference sequence). The CDR3 sequence: CASRLTGGGEQYF. The CDR3 DNA reads as TGTGCCAGCAGACTAACAGGGGGTGGCGAGCAGTACTTC.

The gene calls are TRBV6-5 and TRBJ2-2, with D possibly matching TRBD1 (6 bases). Germline V gene data show CDR1 as MNHEY and CDR2 as SVGAGI. The CDR3 is 14 amino acids. V dropped 2 bases and J dropped 6 bases, with 10 bases sitting between them. In DNA form, the CDR3 reads TGTGCCAGCAGTTACAATAGGGGGTCCGGGGAGCTGTTTTTT. Protein sequence: CASSYNRGSGELFF.

J is TRBJ1-5 and V is TRBV27, with D uncertain. Germline V CDR1 and CDR2: MNHEY, SMNVEV (reference sequence). Trimming shortened V by 4 bases and J by 0 bases, and 10 bases separated the two germline ends. The CDR3 extends over 15 amino acids. DNA for the CDR3: TGTGCCAGCAGTTCTAACCCAATTAGCAATCAGCCCCAGCATTTT. Its protein is CASSSNPISNQPQHF.

This clone was detected once. The chain carries TRBV4-3 and TRBJ1-3; 12 bases are a match to TRBD1. The trim removed 1 base at V and 1 base at J, leaving 14 bases unmatched. Germline V gene lookup returns CDR1 LGHNA and CDR2 YSLEER. The CDR3 has 21 amino acids. The CDR3 region has the DNA TGCGCCAGCAGCCAAGGCCTTCCGGGACAGGGGGCAATCGGGTCTGGAAACACCATATATTTT. This codes for CASSQGLPGQGAIGSGNTIYF.

The V gene is TRBV15, the J gene TRBJ1-1; possibly TRBD1 for D (5 bases). Germline V gene data show CDR1 as LNHNV and CDR2 as YYDKDF (reference sequence). The ends were cut back, 6 bases at V and 0 bases at J, with 11 bases in the middle. This CDR3 is built from 14 residues. The CDR3 sequence is CATSGNRLNTEAFF. The CDR3 DNA is TGTGCCACCAGTGGGAACAGGTTGAACACTGAAGCTTTCTTT.

The chain links TRBV5-4 to TRBJ1-1; D possibly corresponds to TRBD1 (6 bases). V dropped 4 bases and J dropped 4 bases, with 11 bases sitting between them. In germline, CDR1 is SGHNT, CDR2 YYREEE (reference sequence). The CDR3 extends over 13 amino acids. CDR3 amino acids: CASSRTVSTEAFF. The CDR3 bases are TGTGCCAGCAGCCGGACAGTAAGCACTGAAGCTTTCTTT.

J is TRBJ2-3 and V is TRBV10-1, with D possibly TRBD2 on 6 matching bases. Between the trimmed V and J ends, which lost 4 bases and 4 bases, there was a span of 9 bases. The CDR3 loop spans 13 amino acids. Germline assignment: CDR1 WNHNN and CDR2 SYGVQD (reference sequence). The CDR3 DNA sequence: TGCGCCAGCAGTGCGGGACTTCCAGATACGCAGTATTTT. Amino acids: CASSAGLPDTQYF.

The chain links TRBV11-2 to TRBJ2-7; TRBD1 might be the D (6 bases). CDR1 and CDR2 from the germline V gene are SGHAT and FQNNGV. V was pared by 5 bases and J by 2 bases, with 19 bases between. The CDR3 extends over 16 amino acids. The CDR3 DNA follows: TGTGCCAGCAGCCCCGGGACCACGACAGGAGCCTACGAGCAGTACTTC. It yields the protein CASSPGTTTGAYEQYF.

The chain couples TRBV5-4 to TRBJ1-5, with D maybe TRBD1 (6 bases). This CDR3 spans 14 amino acids. Per germline, CDR1 SGHNT and CDR2 YYREEE (reference sequence). The V end lost 4 bases, the J end lost 5 bases, and 13 bases lay between the germline ends. CDR3 sequence reads: CASSGGGADQPQHF. DNA for the CDR3: TGTGCCAGCAGCGGCGGGGGGGCGGATCAGCCCCAGCATTTT.

The rearrangement links TRBV7-9 to TRBJ1-1; D ambiguous. Germline V gives CDR1 SEHNR, CDR2 FQNEAQ (reference sequence). This CDR3 contains 15 residues. Trimming took off 0 bases at V and 0 bases at J, with 8 bases between the two ends. CDR3 residues: CASSLASGMNTEAFF. The CDR3, as DNA: TGTGCCAGCAGCTTAGCGTCAGGTATGAACACTGAAGCTTTCTTT.

This clone came up once. The chain recombines TRBV18 with TRBJ2-1; possibly TRBD1 for D (6 bases). This CDR3 is built from 12 residues. V was clipped by 2 bases and J by 10 bases, with 9 bases between them. Looked up from germline, CDR1 is KGHSH and CDR2 is LQKENI. CDR3 DNA: TGTGCCAGCTCACCAGGGGGCCCGGAGCAGTTCTTC. Residues: CASSPGGPEQFF.

This clone was seen only once. The rearrangement links TRBV7-8 to TRBJ1-5; no clear D gene. Germline V gene lookup returns CDR1 SGHVS and CDR2 FQNEAQ. V was shortened by 5 bases and J by 6 bases, with 14 bases between the two germline ends. The CDR3 extends over 14 amino acids. CDR3 nucleotides: TGTGCCAGCAGCCCAGAACCACGGGGTCAGCCCCAGCATTTT. The encoded protein is CASSPEPRGQPQHF.

This clone was seen more than once but under ten times. The chain uses TRBV19 and TRBJ1-5; 9 positions agree with TRBD1. V dropped 5 bases and J dropped 4; count of bases not matched to a gene: 3. CDR1 is LNHDA, CDR2 SQIVND, per germline (reference sequence). CDR3 length equals 14 residues. The CDR3 loop is CASSADRGNQPQHF. The CDR3 nucleotides are TGTGCCAGTAGTGCGGACAGGGGAAATCAGCCCCAGCATTTT.

The CDR3 reads CASSVGRGTGELFF. DNA for the CDR3: TGTGCCAGCAGTGTAGGCAGGGGCACCGGGGAGCTGTTTTTT. The rearrangement uses TRBV6-4 and TRBJ2-2; TRBD1 might be the D (6 bases). This CDR3 comprises 14 residues. The ends were cut back, 4 bases at V and 4 bases at J, with 10 bases in the middle. The V gene's germline CDR1 is MRHNA and CDR2 SNTAGT.

The rearrangement links TRBV7-9 to TRBJ2-3, with 10 bases lining up with TRBD1. Germline V gives CDR1 SEHNR, CDR2 FQNEAQ (reference sequence). The CDR3 consists of 14 residues. V dropped 4 bases and J dropped 6; count of bases not matched to a gene: 4. CDR3: CASSWDRGSDTQYF. The DNA of the CDR3 is TGTGCCAGCAGCTGGGACAGGGGATCTGATACGCAGTATTTT.

The chain combines TRBV5-8 with TRBJ1-6; TRBD1 agrees at 9 bases. The J segment lost 0 bases and the V segment lost 3 bases, leaving 4 bases of the junction unmatched. The CDR3 sequence is 17 residues long. CDR1 SGHTS and CDR2 YDEGEE come from the germline V gene. CDR3 residues: CASSWGTGSSYNSPLHF. The CDR3 DNA sequence: TGTGCCAGCAGCTGGGGGACAGGGAGCTCCTATAATTCACCCCTCCACTTT.

The sample holds one count of this clone. The V call is TRBV25-1, the J call TRBJ2-1; the D gene is possibly TRBD2 (6 bases). Between the trimmed V and J ends, which lost 3 bases and 8 bases, there was a span of 8 bases. The CDR3 runs to 12 residues. Germline CDR1 is MGHDK and CDR2 is SYGVNS. CDR3: CASSDPGDEQFF. CDR3 sequence (DNA): TGTGCCAGCAGTGATCCGGGGGATGAGCAGTTCTTC.

The V gene is TRBV19, the J gene TRBJ1-1, with D possibly TRBD1 on 6 matching bases. The V gene's germline CDR1 is LNHDA and CDR2 SQIVND (reference sequence). This CDR3 has 15 residues. The V end lost 3 bases, the J end lost 1 base, and 12 bases lay between the germline ends. The CDR3 sequence: CASSMVGAPNTEAFF. The DNA for the CDR3 is TGTGCCAGTAGTATGGTGGGGGCGCCGAACACTGAAGCTTTCTTT.

The genes are TRBV27 and TRBJ2-5; tentative D call: TRBD2 (5 bases). V dropped 6 bases and J dropped 1 base, with 18 bases sitting between them. Germline values: CDR1 MNHEY, CDR2 SMNVEV (reference sequence). CDR3 length: 16 amino acids. The CDR3 here is CASRHRAGVPQETQYF. The CDR3, as DNA: TGTGCCAGCAGACACCGGGCGGGCGTGCCCCAAGAGACCCAGTACTTC.

V and J are TRBV7-2 and TRBJ2-1; 8 bases align to TRBD2. CDR3 length: 15 residues. The junction had 7 bases not matched to a gene; V was cut back by 3 bases and J by 6 bases. Per the germline V gene, CDR1 is SGHTA and CDR2 is FQGNSA. The CDR3 DNA reads TGTGCCAGCAGCTTCTCTAGCGGGCGATTCAATGAGCAGTTCTTC. Its protein is CASSFSSGRFNEQFF.

V gene TRBV3-1 (or the pseudogene TRBV3-2) combines with J gene TRBJ2-2, with TRBD2 matching over 12 bases. Germline CDR1 is LGHDT and CDR2 is YNNKEL (reference sequence). V shed 1 base and J 8 bases; nucleotides not matched to a gene: 5. This CDR3 is 16 amino acids long. The CDR3 DNA is TGTGCCAGCAGCCAAGGGGGACTAGCGGGCCCGGGGGAGCTGTTTTTT. This translates into CASSQGGLAGPGELFF.

V is TRBV9 and J is TRBJ2-1; 7 bases map to TRBD1. This CDR3 spans 15 amino acids. V lost 0 bases to trimming and J lost 7 bases; unmatched junction nucleotides: 7. Germline V gene lookup returns CDR1 SGDLS and CDR2 YYNGEE. The CDR3 region has the DNA TGTGCCAGCAGCGTAGGTGGGACAGCCGTAAATGAGCAGTTCTTC. This sequence encodes CASSVGGTAVNEQFF.

The chain carries TRBV9 and TRBJ2-2, with D maybe TRBD2 (6 bases). The V end was cut by 6 bases, the J end by 7 bases, with 16 bases between. Germline CDR1 SGDLS, CDR2 YYNGEE. The CDR3 is 14 residues long. CDR3 DNA: TGTGCCAGCACGGGACTTCCTGGGGGCGGGGAGCTGTTTTTT. This sequence encodes CASTGLPGGGELFF.

The rearrangement links TRBV19 to TRBJ2-3; no firm D call. Germline loops: CDR1 LNHDA, CDR2 SQIVND (reference sequence). The CDR3 length is 13 residues. The V and J ends lost 5 bases and 5 bases respectively, with 11 bases between them. CDR3 protein: CASSWQLIDTQYF. The CDR3 coding sequence is TGTGCCAGTAGTTGGCAGTTGATAGATACGCAGTATTTT.

This clone appeared a single time. The chain is built from TRBV18 and TRBJ1-6; unclear D gene. Germline CDR1 reads KGHSH; CDR2 reads LQKENI. The CDR3 runs to 17 residues. V was clipped by 6 bases and J by 0 bases, with 15 bases between them. The CDR3 DNA follows: TGTGCCAGCTCCCGACATGTCACGAGCTCCTATAATTCACCCCTCCACTTT. Residues: CASSRHVTSSYNSPLHF.

This rearrangement joins TRBV4-2 to TRBJ1-2; the match to TRBD1 covers 8 bases. This CDR3 has 16 amino acids. V lost 0 bases to trimming and J lost 5 bases; unmatched junction nucleotides: 8. Germline V gene lookup returns CDR1 LGHNA and CDR2 YNFKEQ. CDR3 in DNA: TGTGCCAGCAGCCAAGAGGCAGGGGGCTATCGTTATGGCTACACCTTC. This codes for CASSQEAGGYRYGYTF.

This clone was seen just once. The rearrangement joins TRBV24-1 to TRBJ2-1; 11 nucleotides agree with TRBD2. Germline CDR1 is KGHDR and CDR2 is SFDVKD. V lost 9 bases and J lost 2; bases outside the gene matches: 23. There are 21 residues in the CDR3. CDR3 loop: CATPGQGRGRTSGSPYNEQFF. CDR3 DNA: TGTGCCACCCCGGGACAGGGTCGAGGTAGAACTAGCGGGAGTCCCTACAATGAGCAGTTCTTC.

The rearrangement uses TRBV9 and TRBJ2-3, with TRBD2 identical over 9 bases. V shed 2 bases, J shed 0 bases, and the junction held 4 bases outside the gene matches. CDR1 is SGDLS, CDR2 YYNGEE, per germline. This CDR3 region has 16 residues. CDR3 in DNA: TGTGCCAGCAGCGTGAGCGGGAGGTTTAGCACAGATACGCAGTATTTT. Its translation is CASSVSGRFSTDTQYF.